This T cell receptor beta chain was captured in a study of shared clonotypes between healthy human individuals. About the study: Researchers drew samples from a couple of women and a few men aged 18 to 49.

This CDR3 is 14 amino acids long. V was pared by 5 bases and J by 5 bases, with 6 bases of the junction left unmatched. The germline V gene encodes CDR1 MDHEN and CDR2 SYDVKM. Study-level findings and limits: The sampled material consisted only of blood, and tissue repertoires are likely to differ.

Sequencing used immunoSEQ multiplex PCR; TCRdb keeps in-frame clones, though not all of them. The sample holds approximately 740,000 clones, roughly 70% seen once. A split of CD4+ cells into CD45RA+ naive and CD45RA-negative memory subsets was performed. Worth noting for this clone: Its antigen is still unknown.

This receptor was taken from a woman aged 25-40 years in good health. J is TRBJ1-5 and V is TRBV28, with 7 bases lining up with TRBD1. Sequencing was done on a sample of memory CD4+ T cells sorted from blood. Subset here: CD45RA-negative fraction. The CDR3 here is CASSAGGNYQPQHF. In DNA form, the CDR3 reads TGTGCCAGCAGTGCAGGGGGAAACTATCAGCCCCAGCATTTT.